A single sample is the source of the 11 T cell receptor beta chains below, sequenced in a study of T-cell reconstitution after alpha-beta-depleted transplantation in children. Unique molecular identifiers featured in how the TCRbeta library was prepared. TCRdb itself ran the PCR reads through MiXCR, one entry per CDR3 protein. The repertoire holds approximately 430,000 distinct CDR3 sequences, 15% to 20% seen once, with less than 30% in the top ten. The material was PBMCs, mostly from graft donor cells, obtained 360 days after TCRalphabeta/CD19-depleted stem cell transplant. The receptor set was obtained from a boy under two years old who had a stem cell transplant for Wiskott-Aldrich syndrome, so the T cells may come from the graft donor.

This clonotype was counted only a few times. J is TRBJ2-7 and V is TRBV5-1, with D hard to call. The length of the CDR3 is 13 residues. Germline V gene sequence: CDR1 SGHRS, CDR2 YFSETQ. The ends were cut back, 3 bases at V and 2 bases at J, with 9 bases in the middle. The CDR3 bases are TGCGCCAGCAGCTCCGCTGCGGCCTACGAGCAGTACTTC. Translation gives CASSSAAAYEQYF.

This clonotype was found many times. The V gene is TRBV3-2, the J gene TRBJ2-2; TRBD1, the D gene given by the table, was not confirmed from the DNA. TRBV3-2 is a known pseudogene. The CDR3 sequence is 22 residues long. This CDR3 is CASSQERGTGGFLPANTGELFF. Written as DNA, the CDR3 is TGTGCCAGCAGCCAAGAAAGGGGGACAGGGGGCTTCTTACCAGCGAACACCGGGGAGCTGTTTTTT.

J is TRBJ2-7 and V is TRBV18; 7 positions agree with TRBD1. Trimming cost V 3 bases and J 3 bases; bases outside gene matches: 5. There are 14 residues in the CDR3. CDR1 KGHSH and CDR2 LQKENI come from the germline V gene. The CDR3 is CASSPNRGRYEQYF. The DNA of the CDR3 is TGTGCCAGCTCACCTAACAGGGGACGCTACGAGCAGTACTTC.

The rearrangement uses TRBV3-1 and TRBJ2-5; 9 bases line up with TRBD2. With 2 bases clipped from V and 3 bases from J, the junction kept 10 bases outside the gene matches. CDR1 and CDR2 from the germline V gene are LGHDT and YNNKEL (reference sequence). The CDR3 loop spans 17 amino acids. CDR3 bases: TGTGCCAGCAGCCAATTCCCCAGACTAGCGGATAAAGAGACCCAGTACTTC. It is translated as CASSQFPRLADKETQYF.

This clonotype was observed a handful of times. The CDR3, as DNA: TGCGCCAGCAGCCAAGTGCAGGGGGCTGGCAGCAATCAGCCCCAGCATTTT. The encoded protein is CASSQVQGAGSNQPQHF. The chain joins TRBV4-1 to TRBJ1-5; 8 bases are a match to TRBD1. CDR1 is MGHRA, CDR2 YSYEKL, per germline. This CDR3 contains 17 residues. Trimming cost V 1 base and J 1 base; bases outside gene matches: 6.

The rearrangement joins TRBV5-1 to TRBJ2-7; perhaps TRBD1 as D (5 bases). Trimming cost V 6 bases and J 6 bases, with 16 bases left between them. CDR3 length: 13 amino acids. CDR1 SGHRS and CDR2 YFSETQ come from the germline V gene. For the CDR3, the DNA is TGCGCCAGCACCTTACATACAGGCGGCGAGCAGTACTTC. It is translated as CASTLHTGGEQYF.

The chain couples TRBV11-2 to TRBJ2-7, with D hard to call. The CDR3 totals 14 residues. CDR1 and CDR2 (germline): SGHAT, FQNNGV. V was cut by 3 bases and J by 3 bases, with 12 bases left in between. CDR3 sequence (DNA): TGTGCCAGCAGCTTTCGGCACTCGAGCTACGAGCAGTACTTC. Translation: CASSFRHSSYEQYF.

In this sample, this clonotype turned up a few times. The chain has TRBV5-1 and TRBJ2-1; the D gene is possibly TRBD1 (5 bases). CDR3 length equals 15 residues. The V and J ends lost 1 base and 6 bases respectively, with 14 bases between them. Germline V gene lookup returns CDR1 SGHRS and CDR2 YFSETQ. The DNA for the CDR3 is TGCGCCAGCAGCTTGAGGGCAGGGTGGCTCAATGAGCAGTTCTTC. Encoded protein: CASSLRAGWLNEQFF.

This chain uses TRBV7-9 with TRBJ2-3; 8 nucleotides match TRBD1. With 5 bases clipped from V and 1 base from J, the junction kept 11 bases outside the gene matches. Germline values: CDR1 SEHNR, CDR2 FQNEAQ (reference sequence). There are 17 residues in the CDR3. The CDR3 here is CASSAPYRGKGTDTQYF. The DNA for the CDR3 is TGTGCCAGCAGCGCCCCGTACAGGGGGAAAGGCACAGATACGCAGTATTTT.

The gene calls are TRBV28 and TRBJ2-5, with 16 bases lining up with TRBD2. Losses at the gene ends were 3 bases for V and 4 bases for J; bases not matched to a gene: 8. The CDR3 extends over 18 amino acids. Germline lookup yields CDR1 MDHEN and CDR2 SYDVKM. Here the CDR3 DNA reads TGTGCCAGCAGTTTCTACCTCGGGACTAGCGGGGGGGGAGAGACCCAGTACTTC. It codes for CASSFYLGTSGGGETQYF.

This clonotype occurred a few times. V is TRBV2 and J is TRBJ1-2; D remains ambiguous. The CDR3 totals 12 residues. Germline V gene sequence: CDR1 SNHLY, CDR2 FYNNEI. V lost 3 bases to trimming and J lost 2 bases, with 4 bases between them. The CDR3 coding sequence is TGTGCCAGCAGTGACACAAACTATGGCTACACCTTC. It is translated as CASSDTNYGYTF.